This TCR beta chain was captured in a study of long-term antiretroviral therapy in people with HIV. General study points: Clones expanded before ART dominated the repertoire at all time points. Among HIV repertoires, CDR3 length ranges were narrower than those of controls.

Comments on this clone: Its specificity is not known.

With survey level as its setting, the immunoSEQ assay was v3.0. Data came from immunoSEQ multiplex PCR; TCRdb stores just in-frame clones and leaves some out. The sample has 26,000 or so clones; about 77% are singletons. V dropped 4 bases and J dropped 2 bases, with 15 bases sitting between them. Germline loops: CDR1 SQVTM, CDR2 ANQGSEA. The CDR3 consists of 14 residues. The V gene is TRBV29-1, the J gene TRBJ2-7; D is ambiguous. The input for sequencing was unsorted PBMCs, taken 1.5 years before starting antiretroviral therapy. The receptor was isolated from a man younger than 35 with HIV. For the CDR3, the DNA is TGCAGCGTTGTGGAACACTATACTCCCTACGAGCAGTACTTC. This gives the protein CSVVEHYTPYEQYF.